A single T cell receptor (beta chain) is shown here with its context. TCRdb keeps only in-frame clones here, not all; method: immunoSEQ multiplex PCR. Among tens of thousands of clones listed, 85% to 95% were seen once. The data were obtained in a study of siplizumab effects on memory and regulatory T cells. The sequenced material came from CD8+ T cells sorted from blood. The TCR comes from a human donor in good health.

This chain's CDR3 is CASSLATSGGTYEQYF. In nucleotides, the CDR3 is TGCGCCAGCAGCTTGGCTACATCAGGGGGGACCTACGAGCAGTACTTC. The V gene is TRBV5-1, the J gene TRBJ2-7; D perhaps matches TRBD1 (7 bases). Germline V lookup: CDR1 SGHRS, CDR2 YFSETQ. Trimming took off 0 bases at V and 2 bases at J, with 15 bases between the two ends. CDR3 size: 16 residues.